This TCR beta chain was recovered during a study of OX40 agonist ivuxolimab in advanced cancers. The overall study: Patients received intravenous ivuxolimab every 2 weeks at 0.01 to 10 mg/kg.

The repertoire was sequenced with immunoSEQ multiplex PCR; TCRdb's copy has only in-frame clones and lacks some. In the table there are about 100,000 clones, nearly 90% of which are singletons. Anyone with autoimmune disease history or systemic immunosuppression was excluded. This clone was seen just once. V gave up 3 bases and J gave up 2 bases, with 16 bases separating them. This CDR3 has 16 amino acids. Germline loops: CDR1 SGHRS, CDR2 YFSETQ. The rearrangement links TRBV5-1 to TRBJ2-3; D may be TRBD2 (6 bases). Sequencing was performed on CD4+ or CD8+ T cells sorted from blood, taken in a trial of the OX40 agonist ivuxolimab. This TCR derives from an adult with an advanced solid tumor such as melanoma, head and neck, liver or kidney cancer. The CDR3 DNA reads as TGCGCCAGCAGCTCGGGACTTACGCCTGACACAGATACGCAGTATTTT. Its translation: CASSSGLTPDTDTQYF.